This T cell receptor beta chain stems from a study of cytomegalovirus exposure and HLA in healthy donors. Germline CDR1 is SGHDT and CDR2 is YYEEEE. V gave up 2 bases and J gave up 5 bases; unmatched junction bases: 6. The CDR3 is made up of 15 amino acids. The PCR used 60 Vbeta and 13 Jbeta primers. TCRdb's table, derived via immunoSEQ multiplex PCR, lists solely in-frame clones and lacks some. Of approximately 110,000 clones in the sample, roughly 85% were seen once. The rearrangement joins TRBV5-6 to TRBJ2-5, with 10 nucleotides matching TRBD2. This TCR derives from a woman aged 40 to 49 in good health and CMV-seronegative. The sample taken for sequencing was PBMCs. CDR3 bases: TGTGCCAGCAGCTTTCTAGCGGGGGCGCGGGAGACCCAGTACTTC. It codes for CASSFLAGARETQYF. The full variable domain, completed using reference TRBV5-6 and TRBJ2-5, is DAGVTQSPTHLIKTRGQQVTLRCSPKSGHDTVSWYQQALGQGPQFIFQYYEEEERQRGNFPDRFSGHQFPNYSSELNVNALLLGDSALYLCASSFLAGARETQYFGPGTRLLVL.